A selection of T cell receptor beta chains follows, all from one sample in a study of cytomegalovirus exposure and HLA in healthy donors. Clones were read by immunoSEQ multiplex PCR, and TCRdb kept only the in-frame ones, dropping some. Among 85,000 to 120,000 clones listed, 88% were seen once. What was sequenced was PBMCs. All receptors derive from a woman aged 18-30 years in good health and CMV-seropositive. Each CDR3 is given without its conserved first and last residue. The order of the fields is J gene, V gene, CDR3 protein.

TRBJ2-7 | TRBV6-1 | ASSEDAGPYEQY
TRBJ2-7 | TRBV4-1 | ASSQERPGGSYEQY
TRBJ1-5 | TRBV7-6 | ASSLGEGGGNQPQH
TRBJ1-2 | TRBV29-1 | SVEGASDYGYT
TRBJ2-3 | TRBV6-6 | ASSYSGRRDTQY
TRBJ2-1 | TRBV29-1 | SVEGYGQTTYNEQF
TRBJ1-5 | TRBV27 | ASSLSWRNQPQH
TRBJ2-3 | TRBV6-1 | ASSGRIAGGTTDTQY
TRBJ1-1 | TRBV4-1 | ASSRVADTEAF
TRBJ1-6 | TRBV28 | ASSLERGNSPLH
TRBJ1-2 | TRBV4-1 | ASSQEDRENYGYT
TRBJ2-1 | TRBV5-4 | ASSLGAGGSPSYNEQF
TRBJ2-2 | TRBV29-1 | SVDSEDRGTGELF
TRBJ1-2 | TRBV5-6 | ASSLVGAPGYT
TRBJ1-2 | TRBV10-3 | AISEPDRGLANYGYT